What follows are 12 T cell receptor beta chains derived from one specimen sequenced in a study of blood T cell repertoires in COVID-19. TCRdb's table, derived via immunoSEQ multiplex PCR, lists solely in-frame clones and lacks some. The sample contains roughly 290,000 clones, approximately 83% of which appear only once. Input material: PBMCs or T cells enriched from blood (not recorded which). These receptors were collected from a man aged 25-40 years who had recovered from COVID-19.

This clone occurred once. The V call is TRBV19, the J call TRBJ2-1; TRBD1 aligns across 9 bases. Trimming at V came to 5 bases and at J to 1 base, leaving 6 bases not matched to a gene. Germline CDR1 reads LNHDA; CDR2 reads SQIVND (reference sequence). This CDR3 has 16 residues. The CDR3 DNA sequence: TGTGCCAGTAGTCCGAGGGGGACAGGGTCCTACAATGAGCAGTTCTTC. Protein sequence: CASSPRGTGSYNEQFF.

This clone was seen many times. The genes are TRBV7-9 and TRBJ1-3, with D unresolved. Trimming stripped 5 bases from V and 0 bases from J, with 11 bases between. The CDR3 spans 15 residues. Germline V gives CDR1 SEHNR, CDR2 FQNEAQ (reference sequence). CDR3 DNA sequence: TGTGCCAGCAGCCGAGGTGGCAGCTCTGGAAACACCATATATTTT. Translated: CASSRGGSSGNTIYF.

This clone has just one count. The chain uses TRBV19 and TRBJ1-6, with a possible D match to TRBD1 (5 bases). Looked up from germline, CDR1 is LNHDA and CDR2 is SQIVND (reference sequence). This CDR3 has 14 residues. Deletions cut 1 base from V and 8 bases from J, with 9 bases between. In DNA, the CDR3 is TGTGCCAGTAGTATAGCAGGGTTGGATTCACCCCTCCACTTT. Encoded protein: CASSIAGLDSPLHF.

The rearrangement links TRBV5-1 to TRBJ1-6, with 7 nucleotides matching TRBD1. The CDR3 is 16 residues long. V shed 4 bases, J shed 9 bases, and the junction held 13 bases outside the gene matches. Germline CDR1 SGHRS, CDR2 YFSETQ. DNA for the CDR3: TGCGCCAGCAGCCAGCAAGCGGGGGACAGTCGTTCACCCCTCCACTTT. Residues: CASSQQAGDSRSPLHF.

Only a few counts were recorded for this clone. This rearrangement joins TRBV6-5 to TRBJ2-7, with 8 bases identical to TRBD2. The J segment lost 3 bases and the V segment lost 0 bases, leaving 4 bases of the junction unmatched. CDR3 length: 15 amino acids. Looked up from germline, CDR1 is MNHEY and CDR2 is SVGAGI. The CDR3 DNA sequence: TGTGCCAGCAGTTACTCGACGCGGGGGGTCTACGAGCAGTACTTC. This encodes CASSYSTRGVYEQYF.

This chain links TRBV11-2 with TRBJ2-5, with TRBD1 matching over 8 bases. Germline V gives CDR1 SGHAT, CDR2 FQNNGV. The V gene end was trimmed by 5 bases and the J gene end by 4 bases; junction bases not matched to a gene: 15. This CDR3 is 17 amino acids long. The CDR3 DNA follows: TGTGCCAGCAGCACCAGTGGACAGGGAACGGTTCGAGAGACCCAGTACTTC. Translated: CASSTSGQGTVRETQYF.

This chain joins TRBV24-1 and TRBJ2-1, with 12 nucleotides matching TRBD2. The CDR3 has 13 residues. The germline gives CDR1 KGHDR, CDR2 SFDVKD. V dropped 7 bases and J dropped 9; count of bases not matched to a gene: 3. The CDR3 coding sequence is TGTGCCACCAGCTTACTAGCGGGGGGTGAGCAGTTCTTC. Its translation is CATSLLAGGEQFF.

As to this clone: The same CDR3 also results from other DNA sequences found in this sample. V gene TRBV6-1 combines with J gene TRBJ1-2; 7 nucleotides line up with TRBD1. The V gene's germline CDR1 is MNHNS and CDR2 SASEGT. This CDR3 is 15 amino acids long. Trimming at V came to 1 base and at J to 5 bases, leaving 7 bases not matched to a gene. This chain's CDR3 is CASSEGTGRPYGYTF. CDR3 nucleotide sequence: TGTGCCAGCAGTGAAGGGACAGGCCGGCCTTATGGCTACACCTTC.

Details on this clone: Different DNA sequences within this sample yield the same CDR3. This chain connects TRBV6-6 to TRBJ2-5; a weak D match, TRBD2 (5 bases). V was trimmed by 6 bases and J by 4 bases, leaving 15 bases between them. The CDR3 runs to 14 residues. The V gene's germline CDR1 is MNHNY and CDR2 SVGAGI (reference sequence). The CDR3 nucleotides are TGTGCCAGCAGCCCCCGTGAGGGAAGAGAGACCCAGTACTTC. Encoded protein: CASSPREGRETQYF.

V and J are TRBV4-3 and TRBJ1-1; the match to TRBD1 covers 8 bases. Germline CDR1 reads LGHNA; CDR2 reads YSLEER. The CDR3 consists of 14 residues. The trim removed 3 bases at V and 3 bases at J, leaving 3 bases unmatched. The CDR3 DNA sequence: TGCGCCAGCAGCCAGGAGGACAGGGACACTGAAGCTTTCTTT. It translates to CASSQEDRDTEAFF.

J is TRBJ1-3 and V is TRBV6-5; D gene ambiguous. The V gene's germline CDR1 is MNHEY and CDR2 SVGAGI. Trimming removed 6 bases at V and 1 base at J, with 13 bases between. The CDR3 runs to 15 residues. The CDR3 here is CASRPGGRSGNTIYF. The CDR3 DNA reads TGTGCCAGCAGGCCCGGTGGGAGGTCTGGAAACACCATATATTTT.

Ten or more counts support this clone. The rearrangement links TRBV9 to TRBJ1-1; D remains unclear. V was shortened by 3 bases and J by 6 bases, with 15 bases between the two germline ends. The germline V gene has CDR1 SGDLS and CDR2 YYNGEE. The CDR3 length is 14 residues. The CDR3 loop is CASSAGPGGAEAFF. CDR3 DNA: TGTGCCAGCAGCGCCGGACCCGGCGGGGCTGAAGCTTTCTTT.